One and the same sample provided the 29 T cell receptor beta chains below, sequenced in a study of blood T cell repertoires in COVID-19. Only in-frame clones appear in the TCRdb table, and some are missing; sequencing was by immunoSEQ multiplex PCR. The sample has 150,000 or so clones; about 83% are singletons. The sample taken for sequencing was PBMCs or T cells enriched from blood (not recorded which). Every receptor here comes from a woman in her 50s in a cohort exposed to, infected with or recovered from COVID-19 (not recorded which).

This clone was recorded once. J is TRBJ2-1 and V is TRBV6-5; TRBD1 matches at 8 bases. CDR1 and CDR2 (germline): MNHEY, SVGAGI. The CDR3 runs to 16 residues. The J segment lost 4 bases and the V segment lost 2 bases, leaving 7 bases of the junction unmatched. CDR3 nucleotide sequence: TGTGCCAGCAGTTACAAACGGACAGGGAATTACAATGAGCAGTTCTTC. Its protein product is CASSYKRTGNYNEQFF.

The V call is TRBV6-5, the J call TRBJ2-5; a weak D match, TRBD2 (6 bases). The germline V gene encodes CDR1 MNHEY and CDR2 SVGAGI. The CDR3 consists of 11 residues. V was trimmed by 6 bases and J by 12 bases, leaving 14 bases between them. In nucleotides, the CDR3 is TGTGCCAGCAGCCCAGGGACTTACGAGTACTTC. Translating gives CASSPGTYEYF.

The gene calls are TRBV30 and TRBJ1-1; D gene uncertain. CDR3 length equals 13 residues. The germline CDR1 and CDR2 sequences are GTSNPN and SVGIG (reference sequence). V lost 3 bases and J 2 bases, leaving 10 bases between the germline ends. The chain's CDR3 is CAWSPAGNTEAFF. The DNA of the CDR3 is TGTGCCTGGAGCCCCGCCGGTAACACTGAAGCTTTCTTT. The variable domain in full, completed from reference TRBV30 and TRBJ1-1, reads SQTIHQWPATLVQPVGSPLSLECTVEGTSNPNLYWYRQAAGRGLQLLFYSVGIGQISSEVPQNLSASRPQDRQFILSSKKLLLSDSGFYLCAWSPAGNTEAFFGQGTRLTVV.

The chain combines TRBV28 with TRBJ1-4, with D possibly TRBD1 on 5 matching bases. Deletions cut 2 bases from V and 6 bases from J, with 16 bases between. The CDR3 has 16 amino acids. Per germline, CDR1 MDHEN and CDR2 SYDVKM. The CDR3 is CASSLPRGGTDEKLFF. Here the CDR3 DNA reads TGTGCCAGCAGTTTACCGAGAGGCGGGACGGATGAAAAACTGTTTTTT.

The chain carries TRBV7-8 and TRBJ2-3, with D possibly matching TRBD1 (6 bases). The V gene's germline CDR1 is SGHVS and CDR2 FQNEAQ. The CDR3 is 14 amino acids. V lost 5 bases and J 2 bases, leaving 11 bases between the germline ends. CDR3 sequence (DNA): TGTGCCAGCAGCCCGAGACAGGTCACAGATACGCAGTATTTT. Its translation is CASSPRQVTDTQYF. Supplemented by reference TRBV7-8 and TRBJ2-3, the full variable domain reads GAGVSQSPRYKVAKRGQDVALRCDPISGHVSLFWYQQALGQGPEFLTYFQNEAQLDKSGLPSDRFFAERPEGSVSTLKIQRTQQEDSAVYLCASSPRQVTDTQYFGPGTRLTVL.

V is TRBV14 and J is TRBJ1-4; maybe TRBD1 (6 bases). Trimming cost V 4 bases and J 1 base, with 13 bases left between them. Germline loops: CDR1 SGHDN, CDR2 FVKESK. This CDR3 region has 16 residues. This CDR3 is CASSPAGGRTNEKLFF. CDR3 sequence (DNA): TGTGCCAGCAGCCCGGCGGGGGGGCGAACTAATGAAAAACTGTTTTTT.

The rearrangement links TRBV15 to TRBJ2-7, with 9 bases that match TRBD1. The V and J ends lost 6 bases and 3 bases, in that order; junction bases with no gene match: 9. The CDR3 sequence is 15 residues long. Germline V lookup: CDR1 LNHNV, CDR2 YYDKDF (reference sequence). CDR3 sequence: CATSRDRGEVYEQYF. CDR3 bases: TGTGCCACCAGTCGCGACAGGGGGGAAGTCTACGAGCAGTACTTC.

This clone was observed at least ten times. This chain joins TRBV10-3 and TRBJ2-7; D may be TRBD1 (6 bases). Looked up from germline, CDR1 is ENHRY and CDR2 is SYGVKD. Deletions cut 4 bases from V and 3 bases from J, with 13 bases between. This CDR3 is built from 14 residues. Written as DNA, the CDR3 is TGTGCCATCAGTGTCTCAGGGGCGGACTACGAGCAGTACTTC. Translated: CAISVSGADYEQYF.

The chain carries TRBV9 and TRBJ2-1, with unresolved D. Between the trimmed V and J ends, which lost 0 bases and 3 bases, there was a span of 13 bases. This CDR3 has 16 amino acids. CDR1 and CDR2 (germline): SGDLS, YYNGEE. This CDR3 reads CASSVARRQDYNEQFF. The CDR3 DNA follows: TGTGCCAGCAGCGTAGCTCGTAGACAAGACTACAATGAGCAGTTCTTC.

The chain has TRBV3-1 (or the pseudogene TRBV3-2) and TRBJ2-3; possible D gene TRBD1, 7 bases. The CDR3 has 16 residues. Trimming removed 4 bases from V and 1 base from J, with 15 bases in between. From germline, CDR1 is LGHDT and CDR2 YNNKEL (reference sequence). The CDR3 region is CASSRRTGGGTDTQYF. CDR3 coding DNA: TGTGCCAGCAGCCGGAGGACAGGAGGGGGCACAGATACGCAGTATTTT.

The chain recombines TRBV6-5 with TRBJ2-1; weak D call: TRBD1 (5 bases). Trimming stripped 2 bases from V and 8 bases from J, with 10 bases between. The CDR3 totals 13 residues. Germline lookup yields CDR1 MNHEY and CDR2 SVGAGI. Here the CDR3 reads CASSYGQSYEQFF. The CDR3 DNA reads TGTGCCAGCAGTTACGGACAATCCTATGAGCAGTTCTTC.

The genes are TRBV5-6 and TRBJ2-7; a possible D gene is TRBD1 (8 bases). CDR1 SGHDT and CDR2 YYEEEE come from the germline V gene. Trimming took 4 bases from V and 1 from J, leaving 27 bases between them. The CDR3 has 19 residues. CDR3 region: CASSLAGVGDRYKSYEQYF. CDR3 DNA: TGTGCCAGCAGCCTGGCGGGGGTGGGGGACAGGTATAAATCCTACGAGCAGTACTTC.

This clone has only one observation. V gene TRBV27 combines with J gene TRBJ2-7, with 12 bases that match TRBD1. Germline CDR1 is MNHEY and CDR2 is SMNVEV (reference sequence). There are 14 residues in the CDR3. Losses at the gene ends were 6 bases for V and 6 bases for J; bases not matched to a gene: 6. The CDR3 sequence is CASRGQGAKGEQYF. In nucleotides, the CDR3 is TGTGCCAGCAGGGGACAGGGGGCGAAGGGCGAGCAGTACTTC.

The chain is built from TRBV11-3 and TRBJ2-7; no reliable D call. Germline CDR1 reads SGHNT; CDR2 reads YENEEA. The CDR3 covers 14 residues. Trimming removed 1 base at V and 0 bases at J, with 7 bases between. CDR3 region: CASSLVASSYEQYF. The CDR3 DNA sequence: TGTGCCAGCAGCTTAGTGGCCAGCTCCTACGAGCAGTACTTC.

The V gene is TRBV28, the J gene TRBJ1-4; TRBD1 is a possible D gene (5 bases). The V end lost 7 bases, the J end lost 6 bases, and 15 bases lay between the germline ends. Germline V gene lookup returns CDR1 MDHEN and CDR2 SYDVKM. The CDR3 extends over 14 amino acids. CDR3 protein: CASKVSGRDEKLFF. In DNA, the CDR3 is TGTGCCAGCAAAGTTTCAGGCAGGGATGAAAAACTGTTTTTT.

V is TRBV5-4 and J is TRBJ1-1, with D hard to call. V was shortened by 1 base and J by 0 bases, with 10 bases between the two germline ends. This CDR3 has 15 residues. CDR1 and CDR2 from the germline V gene are SGHNT and YYREEE (reference sequence). This chain's CDR3 is CASSLSEGMNTEAFF. DNA of the CDR3: TGTGCCAGCAGCTTGAGTGAGGGTATGAACACTGAAGCTTTCTTT.

This clone appeared once. V and J are TRBV7-6 and TRBJ2-3; 8 bases are shared with TRBD2. Trimming removed 2 bases from V and 2 bases from J; junction bases left unmatched: 6. This CDR3 has 16 amino acids. CDR1 and CDR2 from the germline V gene are SGHVS and FNYEAQ. CDR3 sequence: CASSLYGGANTDTQYF. Here the CDR3 DNA reads TGTGCCAGCAGCTTATACGGGGGGGCGAACACAGATACGCAGTATTTT. Combining the CDR3 with reference TRBV7-6 and TRBJ2-3 gives the whole variable domain GAGVSQSPRYKVTKRGQDVALRCDPISGHVSLYWYRQALGQGPEFLTYFNYEAQQDKSGLPNDRFSAERPEGSISTLTIQRTEQRDSAMYRCASSLYGGANTDTQYFGPGTRLTVL.

This clone has a single count. The chain carries TRBV5-6 and TRBJ1-1; TRBD1 matches 9 bases. This CDR3 is built from 15 residues. J gave up 7 bases and V 3 bases, and 10 bases lay outside the gene matches. The germline V gene has CDR1 SGHDT and CDR2 YYEEEE. In DNA form, the CDR3 reads TGTGCCAGCAGCTCCAGGGACAGGGCCGGTAATGAAGCTTTCTTT. Encoded protein: CASSSRDRAGNEAFF.

This sequence joins TRBV7-9 and TRBJ2-7; 10 nucleotides line up with TRBD2. V lost 5 bases to trimming and J lost 6 bases; unmatched junction nucleotides: 7. This CDR3 is 14 amino acids long. The germline V gene encodes CDR1 SEHNR and CDR2 FQNEAQ (reference sequence). The DNA for the CDR3 is TGTGCCAGCAGCGGCGGGACTAGCGTGAGCGAGCAGTACTTC. Its protein is CASSGGTSVSEQYF.

This clone was seen once. The CDR3 protein is CATSRDFSEAGPNEQFF. As DNA, the CDR3 is TGTGCCACCAGCAGAGATTTCAGTGAGGCGGGTCCCAATGAGCAGTTCTTC. The chain recombines TRBV15 with TRBJ2-1, with D possibly TRBD2 on 5 matching bases. V was shortened by 0 bases and J by 6 bases, with 18 bases between the two germline ends. Germline V CDR1 and CDR2: LNHNV, YYDKDF (reference sequence). This CDR3 contains 17 residues. Together with reference TRBV15 and TRBJ2-1, the CDR3 gives the full variable domain: DAMVIQNPRYQVTQFGKPVTLSCSQTLNHNVMYWYQQKSSQAPKLLFHYYDKDFNNEADTPDNFQSRRPNTSFCFLDIRSPGLGDTAMYLCATSRDFSEAGPNEQFFGPGTRLTVL.

With respect to this clone: One end of the junction is discordant with germline, which a read error may explain. Within the sample, other DNA sequences also encode this same CDR3. The rearrangement joins TRBV28 to TRBJ2-2; tentative D call: TRBD1 (6 bases). This CDR3 has 15 residues. Germline loops: CDR1 MDHEN, CDR2 SYDVKM. The DNA of the CDR3 is TGTGCCAGCAGTACCAGGGGTATAAACACCGGAGAGCTGTTTTTT. Translation gives CASSTRGINTGELFF.

This clone has more than one count but fewer than ten. This chain connects TRBV6-5 to TRBJ1-2; D is perhaps TRBD1 (5 bases). The CDR3 covers 15 residues. The V end was cut by 6 bases, the J end by 6 bases, with 20 bases between. CDR1 is MNHEY and CDR2 is SVGAGI in the germline V gene. This chain's CDR3 is CASRDNGGVIDGYTF. DNA of the CDR3: TGTGCCAGCAGAGACAACGGGGGGGTAATCGATGGCTACACCTTC.

This clone was found a few times. The chain couples TRBV28 to TRBJ1-2, with D possibly TRBD1 on 6 matching bases. The V end was cut by 5 bases, the J end by 5 bases, with 18 bases between. The CDR3 spans 15 residues. Germline assignment: CDR1 MDHEN and CDR2 SYDVKM. CDR3 nucleotides: TGTGCCAGCAGTGCCCAGGGGACGCGGAGATATGGCTACACCTTC. Protein sequence: CASSAQGTRRYGYTF.

The chain is built from TRBV2 and TRBJ1-2; TRBD1 agrees at 8 bases. V shed 4 bases and J 2 bases; nucleotides not matched to a gene: 6. This CDR3 region has 15 residues. Looked up from germline, CDR1 is SNHLY and CDR2 is FYNNEI. CDR3 residues: CASSGPGQGNYGYTF. The CDR3 bases are TGTGCCAGCAGTGGCCCAGGACAGGGCAACTATGGCTACACCTTC.

This chain links TRBV19 with TRBJ1-4; D uncertain. The germline V gene encodes CDR1 LNHDA and CDR2 SQIVND (reference sequence). CDR3 length: 13 amino acids. Trimming pared 4 bases from V and 8 bases from J, leaving 11 bases between. CDR3 bases: TGTGCCAGTAGTACCCCGGGTTACGAAAAACTGTTTTTT. As protein: CASSTPGYEKLFF.

This chain joins TRBV29-1 and TRBJ2-5, with 8 bases identical to TRBD2. The CDR3 runs 14 residues. From germline, CDR1 is SQVTM and CDR2 ANQGSEA. The junction had 4 bases not matched to a gene; V was cut back by 3 bases and J by 1 base. The chain's CDR3 is CSVDGRVSQETQYF. CDR3 nucleotides: TGCAGCGTTGACGGGAGGGTTAGCCAAGAGACCCAGTACTTC.

CDR3 region: CASIGSKFNSPLHF. CDR3 DNA: TGTGCCAGCATCGGGAGCAAATTTAATTCACCCCTCCACTTT. This chain uses TRBV28 with TRBJ1-6; no definite D call. Deletions cut 7 bases from V and 6 bases from J, with 13 bases between. Germline CDR1 and CDR2: MDHEN and SYDVKM. The CDR3 runs to 14 residues.

The chain has TRBV30 and TRBJ2-7; no clear D. The CDR3 has 12 residues. Germline-derived CDR1 and CDR2 are GTSNPN and SVGIG (reference sequence). Trimming removed 1 base at V and 5 bases at J, with 9 bases between. The DNA for the CDR3 is TGTGCCTGGAGTGGGCAGATCAACGAGCAGTACTTC. It codes for CAWSGQINEQYF.

As regards this clone: A read error may be the cause here, since a much bigger clone is one base away. The CDR3 DNA reads TGTGCCAGCAGCCTACAGGGCAACACTGAAGCTTTCTTT. This sequence encodes CASSLQGNTEAFF. This sequence joins TRBV9 and TRBJ1-1, with D maybe TRBD1 (6 bases). Germline CDR1 is SGDLS and CDR2 is YYNGEE. CDR3 length equals 13 residues. Trimming left V 4 bases short and J 2 bases short, with 9 bases between.